This TCR beta chain was recorded in a study of CD8+ T cells in alopecia areata. Worth noting for this clone: Its specificity is unknown.

Extracted RNA was reverse transcribed, and the resulting cDNA served as sequencing template. The method was immunoSEQ multiplex PCR; TCRdb's version includes in-frame clones alone and lacks a portion of them. The sample holds 150,000 or so clones, about 59% seen once. Study-wide results and limits: Expanded CD8+ clones among the top 100, as well as scalp clonality, were significantly decreased by tofacitinib. With tofacitinib ongoing, many expanded lesional clones persisted in both scalp and blood.

The treatment: oral pan-JAK inhibitor, 5-10 mg twice daily. Both peripheral blood and punch biopsies of lesional scalp skin were obtained from patients who had alopecia areata. The CDR3 sequence is 13 residues long. V lost 9 bases and J 5 bases, leaving 18 bases between the germline ends. Germline V gene data show CDR1 as SGHRS and CDR2 as YFSETQ. V is TRBV5-1 and J is TRBJ2-7; a weak D match, TRBD2 (5 bases). The starting material was CD8+ T cells sorted from blood, obtained at week 4, from a patient treated with tofacitinib. The TCR was taken from a human donor with alopecia areata. The DNA of the CDR3 is TGCGCCACCTCTTTAGGAGGAAGCAACGAGCAGTACTTC. Its translation: CATSLGGSNEQYF.